The following is a TCR beta chain sequence with its context. At one end, the junction sequence differs from germline, possibly due to a read error. Here immunoSEQ multiplex PCR was the method, and the copy in TCRdb shows in-frame clones only, minus some. Among roughly 100,000 clones listed, more than 80% were seen once. This entry comes from a study of blood T cell repertoires in COVID-19. Study-level information: PBMCs, B-cell-depleted T cells, or T cells provided the cDNA or gDNA that made up the material.

This CDR3 comprises 13 residues. Looked up from germline, CDR1 is MNHEY and CDR2 is SVGEGT. V gene TRBV6-2 or TRBV6-3 combines with J gene TRBJ1-1; unclear D gene. The TCR originated in a woman in her 70s with acute or convalescent COVID-19. What was sequenced was peripheral blood. Here the CDR3 reads CASSYSGETGAFF. The CDR3 DNA follows: TGTGCCAGCAGCTACTCCGGCGAAACGGGAGCTTTCTTT.